This TCR beta chain was sequenced for a study of T cell responses to AZD1222 COVID-19 vaccine. Looking at the study overall: Some second doses came at about 4 weeks and others at about 12 weeks; these were pooled.

The table lists this clone with a few counts. The target antigen is unknown. The CDR3 spans 17 residues. The V gene's germline CDR1 is SGHVS and CDR2 FQNEAQ. The trim removed 0 bases at V and 5 bases at J, leaving 10 bases unmatched. The repertoire was sequenced with immunoSEQ multiplex PCR; TCRdb's copy has only in-frame clones and lacks some. The table records around 100,000 clones, approximately 88% of them present only once. Findings of the study overall: Most donors were white British, females outnumbered males, and clonal diversity was possibly underestimated. Unmutated variant regions are reportedly targeted by nearly half of spike-specific TCRs. Sampling that yielded the repertoires occurred only after the peak T cell response.

This TCR was recovered from an adult in good health. This chain uses TRBV7-8 with TRBJ1-2, with TRBD1 matching 9 bases. The sample here was peripheral blood, taken on day 0 of AZD1222 vaccination. CDR3 region: CASSLARGQGNYYGYTF. The CDR3 DNA reads TGTGCCAGCAGCTTAGCGCGTGGACAGGGGAATTATTATGGCTACACCTTC.